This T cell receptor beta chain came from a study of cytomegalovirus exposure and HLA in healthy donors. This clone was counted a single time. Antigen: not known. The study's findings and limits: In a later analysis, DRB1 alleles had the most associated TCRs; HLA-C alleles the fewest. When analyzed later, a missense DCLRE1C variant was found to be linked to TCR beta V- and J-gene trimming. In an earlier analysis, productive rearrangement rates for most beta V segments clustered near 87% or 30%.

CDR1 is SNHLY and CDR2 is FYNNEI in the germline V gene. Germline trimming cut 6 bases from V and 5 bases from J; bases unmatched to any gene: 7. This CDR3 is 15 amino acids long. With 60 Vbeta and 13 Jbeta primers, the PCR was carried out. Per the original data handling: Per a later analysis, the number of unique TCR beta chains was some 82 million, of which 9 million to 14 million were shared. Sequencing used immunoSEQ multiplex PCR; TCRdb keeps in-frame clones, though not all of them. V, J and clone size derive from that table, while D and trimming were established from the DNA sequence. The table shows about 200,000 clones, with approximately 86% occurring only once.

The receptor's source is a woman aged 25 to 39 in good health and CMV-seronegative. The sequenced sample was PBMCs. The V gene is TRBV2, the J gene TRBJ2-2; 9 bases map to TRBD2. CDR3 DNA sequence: TGTGCCAGCAGCGGACTAGCGTCTGGGACCGGGGAGCTGTTTTTT. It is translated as CASSGLASGTGELFF.